Described below is a single T cell receptor (beta chain) sequence and its context. This record comes from a study of shared clonotypes between healthy human individuals. Naive CD8 populations comprised CD45RO-negative cells positively selected for CCR7, excluding terminally differentiated effector memory CD45RA+ cells. Assay used: immunoSEQ multiplex PCR; TCRdb lists only in-frame clones, some missing. Of around 2,000,000 clones detected, about 95% appear once; the ten largest clones hold approximately 1.2%. The CDR3 contains 14 residues. Germline CDR1 reads SNHLY; CDR2 reads FYNNEI. Losses at the gene ends were 6 bases for V and 1 base for J; bases not matched to a gene: 3.

The source material was naive CD8+ T cells sorted from blood. This receptor was taken from a man in his late teens or twenties in good health. The chain has TRBV2 and TRBJ1-5, with 7 bases identical to TRBD1. CDR3 amino acids: CASREGQSNQPQHF. CDR3 nucleotides: TGTGCCAGCAGGGAGGGACAGAGCAATCAGCCCCAGCATTTT. The full variable domain, completed using reference TRBV2 and TRBJ1-5, is EPEVTQTPSHQVTQMGQEVILRCVPISNHLYFYWYRQILGQKVEFLVSFYNNEISEKSEIFDDQFSVERPDGSNFTLKIRSTKLEDSAMYFCASREGQSNQPQHFGDGTRLSIL.